This TCR beta chain was recovered during a study of T and B cells in COVID-19 patients. Background on the study: Blood was sampled from COVID-19 patients who were either actively infected or recovered. Median age was approximately 33 years in the recovered cohort and approximately 68 years in the active-infection cohort. Broader study findings: In COVID-19 patients, T cell receptor beta variable and joining gene use was reportedly strongly skewed. Highly clonal in active COVID-19, TRB repertoires exceeded healthy-donor diversity and richness at recovery.

Details on this clonotype: Its specificity is not known.

From blood, about 240-550 ng of genomic DNA served as TRB template. The CDR3 has 13 amino acids. V was shortened by 5 bases and J by 0 bases, with 7 bases between the two germline ends. Germline CDR1 MNHNS, CDR2 SASEGT. TRB rearrangements were amplified by multiplex PCR with BIOMED2 TRB-A/B primers. Each CDR3 protein is one row after TCRdb ran MiXCR on the multiplex PCR reads. Counted here are about 27,000 distinct CDR3 sequences, 30% to 35% occurring once; the ten biggest clones make up 1.5% to 2%. The specimen sequenced was blood. This clonotype was sampled from a human donor who had recovered from COVID-19. The chain uses TRBV6-1 and TRBJ1-2; tentative D call: TRBD1 (5 bases). The CDR3 DNA reads as TGTGCCAGCAGTTCGACAGCTAACTATGGCTACACCTTC. This sequence encodes CASSSTANYGYTF.